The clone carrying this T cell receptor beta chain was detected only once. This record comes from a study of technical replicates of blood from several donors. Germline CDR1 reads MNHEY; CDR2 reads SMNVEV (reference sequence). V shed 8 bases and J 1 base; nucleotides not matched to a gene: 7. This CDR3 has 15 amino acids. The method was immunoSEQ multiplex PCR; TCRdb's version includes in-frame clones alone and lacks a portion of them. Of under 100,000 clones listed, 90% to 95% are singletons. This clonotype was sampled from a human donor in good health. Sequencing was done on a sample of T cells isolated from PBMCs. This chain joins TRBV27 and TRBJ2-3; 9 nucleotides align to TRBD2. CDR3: CASQPTSGRTDTQYF. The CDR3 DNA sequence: TGTGCCAGCCAACCCACTAGCGGGCGCACAGATACGCAGTATTTT.